A single sample is the source of the 28 T cell receptor beta chains below, sequenced in a study of shared clonotypes between healthy human individuals. Terminally differentiated effector memory CD45RA+ cells were excluded from the naive CD8 cells, which were CD45RO-negative and positively selected for CCR7. The data were produced by immunoSEQ multiplex PCR, yet TCRdb's version contains in-frame clones alone and is incomplete. The sample includes around 1,900,000 clones, 80% to 95% of them seen just once. The sequenced sample consisted of naive CD8+ T cells from PBMCs. The receptors shown here come from a man younger than 35 in good health. Some clones in this sample may be carry-over from other donors' samples.

This chain uses TRBV4-3 with TRBJ2-1; either TRBD1 or TRBD2 may fit D (5 bases each). The germline CDR1 and CDR2 sequences are LGHNA and YSLEER. V was shortened by 0 bases and J by 9 bases, with 6 bases between the two germline ends. The CDR3 length is 12 residues. The CDR3, as DNA: TGCGCCAGCAGCCAAGATGGGGGTGAGCAGTTCTTC. This encodes CASSQDGGEQFF.

The J gene is TRBJ2-7, the V gene TRBV12-5; D tentatively reads TRBD1 or TRBD2 (5 bases each). Germline V gene data show CDR1 as LGHNT and CDR2 as FRNRAP. The CDR3 has 14 residues. Trimming removed 4 bases from V and 6 bases from J, with 16 bases in between. The CDR3 DNA sequence: TGTGCTAGTGGTTCCGGGACCTCAATATCCGAGCAGTACTTC. It codes for CASGSGTSISEQYF.

The V and J genes are TRBV6-6 and TRBJ1-1; D is undetermined. Germline CDR1 is MNHNY and CDR2 is SVGAGI (reference sequence). The V end was cut by 6 bases, the J end by 6 bases, with 20 bases between. This CDR3 region has 15 residues. In nucleotides, the CDR3 is TGTGCCAGCAGCTATCCCTACACCGCTTACGCTGAAGCTTTCTTT. Its translation is CASSYPYTAYAEAFF.

About this clone itself: Other DNA sequences in the same sample also yield this CDR3. This rearrangement joins TRBV27 to TRBJ2-5; D unclear. V shed 5 bases and J shed 5 bases, with 12 bases lying between them. The CDR3 length is 13 residues. Germline V CDR1 and CDR2: MNHEY, SMNVEV (reference sequence). For the CDR3, the DNA is TGTGCCAGCAGTCCCCGTGGAAGGGAGACCCAGTACTTC. Translating it yields CASSPRGRETQYF.

The rearrangement uses TRBV6-5 and TRBJ2-3, with TRBD2 matching 10 bases. Trimming cost V 2 bases and J 1 base; bases outside gene matches: 3. The CDR3 extends over 16 amino acids. Germline V gives CDR1 MNHEY, CDR2 SVGAGI. The CDR3 DNA reads TGTGCCAGCAGTTACCAGCTAGCGGGAGGCACAGATACGCAGTATTTT. It is translated as CASSYQLAGGTDTQYF.

J is TRBJ2-1 and V is TRBV27; TRBD2 might be the D (6 bases). V was trimmed by 1 base and J by 6 bases, leaving 16 bases between them. The CDR3 sequence is 16 residues long. Germline V lookup: CDR1 MNHEY, CDR2 SMNVEV (reference sequence). The CDR3 loop reads CASSLLLASLSNEQFF. In nucleotides, the CDR3 is TGTGCCAGCAGTTTATTGCTAGCGAGCCTATCCAATGAGCAGTTCTTC.

The V gene is TRBV28, the J gene TRBJ2-7, with 8 bases aligning to TRBD2. This CDR3 spans 17 amino acids. The V gene's germline CDR1 is MDHEN and CDR2 SYDVKM. J gave up 5 bases and V 1 base, and 13 bases lay outside the gene matches. CDR3 amino acids: CASSLSTGGLRADEQYF. For the CDR3, the DNA is TGTGCCAGCAGTTTATCGACGGGAGGGCTTCGTGCGGACGAGCAGTACTTC.

This sequence joins TRBV7-9 and TRBJ2-5, with 7 bases fitting TRBD1. The trim removed 2 bases at V and 1 base at J, leaving 16 bases unmatched. CDR3 length: 19 amino acids. The V gene's germline CDR1 is SEHNR and CDR2 FQNEAQ (reference sequence). The CDR3 loop reads CASSLLGAKGARVQETQYF. The DNA for the CDR3 is TGTGCCAGCAGCTTATTAGGTGCAAAGGGGGCTCGGGTCCAAGAGACCCAGTACTTC.

This clone was seen only a few times. The rearrangement links TRBV19 to TRBJ1-1; D perhaps matches TRBD1 (6 bases). CDR1 is LNHDA, CDR2 SQIVND, per germline (reference sequence). The V and J ends lost 6 bases and 0 bases respectively, with 11 bases between them. The CDR3 consists of 14 residues. DNA of the CDR3: TGTGCCAGTAGCTTCGGACAGATGAACACTGAAGCTTTCTTT. As protein: CASSFGQMNTEAFF. The complete variable domain, with remaining parts taken from reference TRBV19 and TRBJ1-1, reads DGGITQSPKYLFRKEGQNVTLSCEQNLNHDAMYWYRQDPGQGLRLIYYSQIVNDFQKGDIAEGYSVSREKKESFPLTVTSAQKNPTAFYLCASSFGQMNTEAFFGQGTRLTVV.

This clone showed up just once. The gene calls are TRBV7-9 and TRBJ2-2; D uncertain. The CDR3 covers 14 residues. Between the trimmed V and J ends, which lost 2 bases and 1 base, there was a span of 5 bases. Germline V gene sequence: CDR1 SEHNR, CDR2 FQNEAQ (reference sequence). CDR3: CASSLQGNTGELFF. The CDR3 coding sequence is TGTGCCAGCAGCTTACAAGGGAACACCGGGGAGCTGTTTTTT.

A few counts support this clone. The rearrangement links TRBV7-9 to TRBJ1-1, with D unclear. The V end lost 5 bases, the J end lost 7 bases, and 20 bases lay between the germline ends. Germline values: CDR1 SEHNR, CDR2 FQNEAQ (reference sequence). This CDR3 has 15 residues. In DNA, the CDR3 is TGTGCCAGCAGCGACCCCTCGGGAAGTAAGGATGAAGCTTTCTTT. Protein: CASSDPSGSKDEAFF. Based on the CDR3 plus reference TRBV7-9 and TRBJ1-1, the full variable domain is DTGVSQNPRHKITKRGQNVTFRCDPISEHNRLYWYRQTLGQGPEFLTYFQNEAQLEKSRLLSDRFSAERPKGSFSTLEIQRTEQGDSAMYLCASSDPSGSKDEAFFGQGTRLTVV.

The chain joins TRBV29-1 to TRBJ1-2, with unresolved D. The CDR3 spans 12 residues. Germline-derived CDR1 and CDR2 are SQVTM and ANQGSEA. The V end was cut by 7 bases, the J end by 6 bases, with 15 bases between. The CDR3 region has the DNA TGCAGCGGCCTGAATGCGGCCGATGGCTACACCTTC. It is translated as CSGLNAADGYTF.

The DNA for the CDR3 is TGTGCCAGCAGCTTGAGGGCGGGAGGGCCCCACGAGCAGTACTTC. Protein product: CASSLRAGGPHEQYF. The chain joins TRBV5-6 to TRBJ2-7; 9 bases match TRBD2. Germline CDR1 and CDR2: SGHDT and YYEEEE. The junction had 7 bases not matched to a gene; V was cut back by 1 base and J by 5 bases. This CDR3 comprises 15 residues.

The DNA of the CDR3 is TGTGCCAGCAGCTTATCAGGCGGGGGGCTTAACTACGAGCAGTACTTC. Its translation is CASSLSGGGLNYEQYF. This chain links TRBV7-2 with TRBJ2-7; TRBD2 matches at 8 bases. Germline V gene sequence: CDR1 SGHTA, CDR2 FQGNSA. V dropped 2 bases and J dropped 3; count of bases not matched to a gene: 9. The CDR3 has 16 residues.

Regarding this clone: The same CDR3 arises from other DNA sequences in this sample as well. The chain combines TRBV5-1 with TRBJ2-7; D call uncertain. There are 13 residues in the CDR3. From germline, CDR1 is SGHRS and CDR2 YFSETQ. V shed 4 bases and J shed 1 base, with 9 bases lying between them. The CDR3 nucleotides read TGCGCCAGCAGCCCCCGATTGTCCTACGAGCAGTACTTC. Amino acid sequence: CASSPRLSYEQYF. The whole variable domain, filled in from reference TRBV5-1 and TRBJ2-7, reads KAGVTQTPRYLIKTRGQQVTLSCSPISGHRSVSWYQQTPGQGLQFLFEYFSETQRNKGNFPGRFSGRQFSNSRSEMNVSTLELGDSALYLCASSPRLSYEQYFGPGTRLTVT.

The chain recombines TRBV25-1 with TRBJ2-2; 7 bases agree with TRBD2. The length of the CDR3 is 15 residues. J was trimmed by 6 bases and V by 5 bases; bases with no gene match: 9. Germline V gives CDR1 MGHDK, CDR2 SYGVNS. The CDR3 DNA sequence: TGTGCCAGCAGTTGGGGGGAGGGAGCCGCCGGGGAGCTGTTTTTT. Its translation is CASSWGEGAAGELFF.

The chain uses TRBV27 and TRBJ1-1; D possibly corresponds to TRBD1 (5 bases). Germline lookup yields CDR1 MNHEY and CDR2 SMNVEV (reference sequence). Between the trimmed V and J ends, which lost 2 bases and 1 base, there was a span of 11 bases. This CDR3 has 15 residues. CDR3 DNA: TGTGCCAGCAGTTTACAGGGAATTGCGAACACTGAAGCTTTCTTT. It translates to CASSLQGIANTEAFF.

The chain uses TRBV7-9 and TRBJ2-7, with 8 bases that match TRBD2. The CDR3 has 14 amino acids. V was pared by 3 bases and J by 2 bases, with 3 bases of the junction left unmatched. Per the germline V gene, CDR1 is SEHNR and CDR2 is FQNEAQ (reference sequence). The CDR3 is CASSFSGTTYEQYF. CDR3 sequence (DNA): TGTGCCAGCAGCTTTAGCGGGACAACCTACGAGCAGTACTTC. Supplemented by reference TRBV7-9 and TRBJ2-7, the full variable domain reads DTGVSQNPRHKITKRGQNVTFRCDPISEHNRLYWYRQTLGQGPEFLTYFQNEAQLEKSRLLSDRFSAERPKGSFSTLEIQRTEQGDSAMYLCASSFSGTTYEQYFGPGTRLTVT.

Comments on this clone: This may come from a read error, since a much larger clone is one base off. The same CDR3 can be traced to other DNA sequences in this sample. The chain recombines TRBV2 with TRBJ2-7, with D perhaps TRBD2 (5 bases). The CDR3 consists of 13 residues. Germline-derived CDR1 and CDR2 are SNHLY and FYNNEI. Trimming pared 5 bases from V and 0 bases from J, leaving 8 bases between. Here the CDR3 reads CASSSGSSYEQYF. CDR3 bases: TGTGCCAGCAGTTCGGGGAGCTCCTACGAGCAGTACTTC.

The chain employs TRBV4-1 and TRBJ2-7, with TRBD2 matching 11 bases. V shed 3 bases, J shed 4 bases, and the junction held 2 bases outside the gene matches. This CDR3 spans 14 amino acids. CDR1 MGHRA and CDR2 YSYEKL come from the germline V gene. The CDR3 spells CASSQIAGGYEQYF. In DNA, the CDR3 is TGCGCCAGCAGCCAGATAGCGGGAGGGTACGAGCAGTACTTC.

The chain combines TRBV5-4 with TRBJ1-1; D ambiguous. V was pared by 4 bases and J by 2 bases, with 12 bases between. This CDR3 is built from 14 residues. Germline assignment: CDR1 SGHNT and CDR2 YYREEE (reference sequence). For the CDR3, the DNA is TGTGCCAGCAGCCAAGGTGGGCCTAACACTGAAGCTTTCTTT. It is translated as CASSQGGPNTEAFF.

The rearrangement links TRBV28 to TRBJ2-1; D remains ambiguous. Germline V gene lookup returns CDR1 MDHEN and CDR2 SYDVKM. The CDR3 covers 16 residues. V dropped 0 bases and J dropped 4 bases, with 13 bases sitting between them. This chain's CDR3 is CASSLWNPTGYNEQFF. The CDR3 region has the DNA TGTGCCAGCAGTTTATGGAATCCGACTGGATACAATGAGCAGTTCTTC.

CDR3 sequence: CASSSTRQEGYTF. CDR3 nucleotides: TGCGCCAGCAGCTCGACCAGACAGGAGGGCTACACCTTC. The chain uses TRBV5-1 and TRBJ1-2, with D possibly TRBD1 on 6 matching bases. The germline gives CDR1 SGHRS, CDR2 YFSETQ. Trimming pared 3 bases from V and 8 bases from J, leaving 14 bases between. This CDR3 has 13 amino acids.

This chain connects TRBV29-1 to TRBJ2-5; D is possibly TRBD2 (5 bases). Trimming cost V 1 base and J 7 bases, with 19 bases left between them. Germline CDR1 reads SQVTM; CDR2 reads ANQGSEA. The CDR3 is 15 amino acids. The CDR3 loop reads CSVEVPLLAGGTQYF. Written as DNA, the CDR3 is TGCAGCGTTGAAGTGCCACTCCTCGCGGGTGGGACCCAGTACTTC.

The gene calls are TRBV5-1 and TRBJ1-2; D remains unclear. V lost 0 bases and J lost 2, with 11 bases in between. Germline lookup yields CDR1 SGHRS and CDR2 YFSETQ. The CDR3 is made up of 15 amino acids. The CDR3: CASSLGTYLNYGYTF. In DNA, the CDR3 is TGCGCCAGCAGCTTGGGGACCTACCTCAACTATGGCTACACCTTC.

The rearrangement uses TRBV9 and TRBJ2-7; TRBD1 matches at 10 bases. This CDR3 is 16 amino acids long. The junction had 8 bases not matched to a gene; V was cut back by 3 bases and J by 2 bases. Germline V gene data show CDR1 as SGDLS and CDR2 as YYNGEE. The CDR3 sequence is CASSERDRGDPYEQYF. CDR3 in DNA: TGTGCCAGCAGCGAGAGGGACAGGGGAGACCCCTACGAGCAGTACTTC.

The chain combines TRBV27 with TRBJ2-1; a weak D match, TRBD1 (5 bases). The V gene lost 5 bases and the J gene lost 4 bases, with 12 bases spanning the gap. Germline V gives CDR1 MNHEY, CDR2 SMNVEV (reference sequence). The CDR3 has 14 residues. The CDR3 sequence is CASSPTTVYNEQFF. CDR3 nucleotide sequence: TGTGCCAGCAGTCCTACGACAGTTTACAATGAGCAGTTCTTC.

This clone came up a few times. The chain employs TRBV29-1 and TRBJ1-5, with D uncertain. Looked up from germline, CDR1 is SQVTM and CDR2 is ANQGSEA. CDR3 size: 12 residues. The CDR3 nucleotides read TGCAGTGGCGTGATCCCGCAGCAGCCCCAGCATTTT. Translating it yields CSGVIPQQPQHF.